This paragraph reports one T cell receptor beta chain. Antigen specificity is unknown. The junction shows a germline mismatch at one end, possibly a read error. The source of the sample is a study of blood T cells in healthy people across ages. A second PCR, run for 7 to 11 cycles, used a sample-barcoded 5' primer plus a J-beta primer mix. The template-switch adaptor was a 5' adaptor with 12 random nucleotides. It tagged each cDNA molecule. There were at least 3 million CDR3-containing paired-end reads obtained from each sample. TCRdb re-called the 5' RACE reads with MiXCR, one entry per CDR3 protein. The sample has hundreds of thousands of distinct CDR3 sequences, 58% seen once. In each sample, at least 6.5 million PBMCs were isolated. Study outcomes and limitations: Relative to aged donors, long-lived donors carried more naive CD4+ cells and displayed higher diversity.

Sequenced sample: blood. This sequence was found in a man aged 30 to 45 in good health.

DNA of the CDR3: TGTGCCATCACAACAGGGCTATCAGGGGCCAGCGTCCTGACTTTC. Protein product: CAITTGLSGASVLTF. V is TRBV10-3 and J is TRBJ2-6, with D possibly TRBD1 on 6 matching bases. The CDR3 runs to 15 residues. Per the germline V gene, CDR1 is ENHRY and CDR2 is SYGVKD.